This TCR beta chain emerged from a study of cytomegalovirus exposure and HLA in healthy donors. Study-wide results and caveats: As a later analysis revealed, most CMV-associated TCR beta chains appeared HLA-restricted. An ancestry cluster, one associated with Asian ancestry, reportedly showed fewer N-insertions than the approximately 670-donor mean in a later analysis. Donor immune exposure was known only as CMV serostatus.

The PCR contained 60 Vbeta and 13 Jbeta primers. Data came from immunoSEQ multiplex PCR; TCRdb stores just in-frame clones and leaves some out. This table has 200,000 to 250,000 clones, approximately 80% appearing once. Trimming left V 7 bases short and J 4 bases short, with 16 bases between. Germline V gene lookup returns CDR1 MNHEY and CDR2 SMNVEV (reference sequence). CDR3 length equals 15 residues. As to this clone: Its specificity is unknown.

This sequence originates from a boy aged 2-15 years in good health and CMV-seronegative. The sample was PBMCs. This chain uses TRBV27 with TRBJ1-4; maybe TRBD1 (5 bases). Written as DNA, the CDR3 is TGTGCCAGCACAAGGGGTGATCGTTATAATGAAAAACTGTTTTTT. Translating it yields CASTRGDRYNEKLFF.